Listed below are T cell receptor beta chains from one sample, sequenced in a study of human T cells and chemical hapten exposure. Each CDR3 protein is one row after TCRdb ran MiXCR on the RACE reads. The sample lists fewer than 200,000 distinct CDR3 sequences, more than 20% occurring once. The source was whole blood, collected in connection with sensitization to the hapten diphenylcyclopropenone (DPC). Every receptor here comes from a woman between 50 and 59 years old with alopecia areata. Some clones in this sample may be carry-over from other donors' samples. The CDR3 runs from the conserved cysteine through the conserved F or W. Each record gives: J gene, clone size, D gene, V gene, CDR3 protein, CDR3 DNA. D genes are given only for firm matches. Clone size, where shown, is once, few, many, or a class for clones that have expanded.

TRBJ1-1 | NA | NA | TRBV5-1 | CASSFGGNLLGTEAFF | TGCGCCAGCAGCTTCGGAGGGAATCTCTTGGGCACTGAAGCTTTCTTT
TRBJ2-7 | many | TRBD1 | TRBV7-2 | CASSLNRGHHEQYF | TGTGCCAGCAGCCTGAACAGGGGGCATCACGAGCAGTACTTC
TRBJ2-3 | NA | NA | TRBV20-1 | CSASGADVTDTQYF | TGCAGTGCTTCTGGCGCGGACGTCACAGATACGCAGTATTTT
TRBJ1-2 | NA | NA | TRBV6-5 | CASSYSMEGNAGYTF | TGTGCCAGCAGTTACTCGATGGAGGGGAATGCTGGCTACACCTTC
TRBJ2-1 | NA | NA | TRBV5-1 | CASSILEGNEQFF | TGCGCCAGCAGCATTCTCGAGGGTAATGAGCAGTTCTTC
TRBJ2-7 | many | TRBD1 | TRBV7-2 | CASSTSGTGIYEQYF | TGTGCCAGCAGTACCTCCGGGACAGGGATATACGAGCAGTACTTC
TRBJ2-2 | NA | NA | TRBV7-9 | CASSLGANTGELFF | TGTGCCAGCAGCTTAGGTGCGAACACCGGGGAGCTGTTTTTT
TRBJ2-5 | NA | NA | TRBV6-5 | CASSYSGVRETQYF | TGTGCCAGCAGTTACTCAGGGGTGCGAGAGACCCAGTACTTC
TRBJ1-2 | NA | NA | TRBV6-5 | CASRPPGRRGYGYTF | TGTGCCAGCAGACCCCCAGGGCGCAGGGGCTATGGCTACACCTTC
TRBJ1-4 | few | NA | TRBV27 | CARKIGVTNEKLFF | TGTGCCAGAAAGATAGGAGTCACTAATGAAAAACTGTTTTTT
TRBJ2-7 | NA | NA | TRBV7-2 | CASSFAHSALYEQYF | TGTGCCAGCAGCTTCGCCCACAGCGCACTCTACGAGCAGTACTTC
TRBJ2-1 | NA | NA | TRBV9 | CASSGGGSSLVNEQFF | TGTGCCAGCAGCGGAGGGGGATCTAGCTTGGTAAATGAGCAGTTCTTC
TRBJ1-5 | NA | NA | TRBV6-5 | CASTDGVGNQPQHF | TGTGCCAGCACCGACGGGGTTGGCAATCAGCCCCAGCATTTT
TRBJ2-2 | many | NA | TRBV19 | CASSIQNTGELFF | TGTGCCAGTAGTATTCAAAACACCGGGGAGCTGTTTTTT
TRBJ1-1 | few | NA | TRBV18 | CASSRKENTEAFF | TGTGCCAGCTCACGTAAGGAAAACACTGAAGCTTTCTTT
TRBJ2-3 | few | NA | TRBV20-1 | CSARSRLVSTDTQYF | TGCAGTGCTAGATCACGACTGGTGAGCACAGATACGCAGTATTTT
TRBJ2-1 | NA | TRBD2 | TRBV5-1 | CASSFLAGDRPNEQFF | TGCGCCAGCAGCTTTCTAGCGGGAGACCGGCCCAATGAGCAGTTCTTC
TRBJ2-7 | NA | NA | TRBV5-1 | CASSLEDEQYF | TGCGCCAGCAGCTTGGAGGACGAGCAGTACTTC
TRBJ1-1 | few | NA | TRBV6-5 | CASSHKGTEAFF | TGTGCCAGCAGTCACAAAGGCACTGAAGCTTTCTTT
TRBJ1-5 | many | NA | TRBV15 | CATSSPTRGPLKQPQHF | TGTGCCACCAGCAGTCCTACGAGGGGTCCCCTGAAGCAGCCCCAGCATTTT
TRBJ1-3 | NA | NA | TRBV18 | CASSPLDTTISGNTIYF | TGTGCCAGCTCACCCCTTGACACAACCATCTCTGGAAACACCATATATTTT
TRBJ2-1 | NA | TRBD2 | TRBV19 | CASSPQAGVTYNEQFF | TGTGCCAGTAGTCCTCAAGCGGGAGTTACCTACAATGAGCAGTTCTTC
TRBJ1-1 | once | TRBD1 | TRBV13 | CASSLGRRGSGTEAFF | TGTGCCAGCAGCTTAGGTCGCAGGGGGTCGGGGACTGAAGCTTTCTTT
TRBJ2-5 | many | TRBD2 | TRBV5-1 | CASSLAGLSGRRQETQYF | TGCGCCAGCAGCTTGGCGGGTCTAAGCGGGAGGCGCCAAGAGACCCAGTACTTC